One and the same sample provided the 20 T cell receptor beta chains below, sequenced in a study of low-dose radiotherapy and immunotherapy resistance in tumors. TRAV- and TRBV-specific primers primed first-strand cDNA, covering alpha and beta chains. Amplification of TCRs used a constant-region primer and V-primer adapter for around 20 PCR cycles. From the reads, TCRdb called clonotypes with MiXCR, one entry per CDR3 protein. Of tens of thousands of distinct CDR3 sequences in the sample, over 15% were seen once. The time point was: after trial treatment. Treatment in this sample: LDRT plus nivolumab, ipilimumab, low-dose cyclophosphamide and aspirin (RACIN trial). The input for sequencing was PBMCs, taken after low-dose radiotherapy plus immunotherapy. The receptors were sampled from a male donor with prostate cancer.

This clonotype was counted ten times or more. The chain joins TRBV7-2 to TRBJ2-7; 7 nucleotides agree with TRBD2. Unmatched junction bases numbered 6, after V lost 4 bases and J lost 0 bases. Looked up from germline, CDR1 is SGHTA and CDR2 is FQGNSA. The CDR3 covers 15 residues. The CDR3 is CASSYKGLSSYEQYF. The CDR3 DNA reads as TGTGCCAGCAGCTACAAGGGACTAAGCTCCTACGAGCAGTACTTC.

In this sample, this clonotype turned up a few times. This chain links TRBV2 with TRBJ2-3; 8 positions agree with TRBD1. CDR3 length equals 16 residues. From germline, CDR1 is SNHLY and CDR2 FYNNEI. Trimming at V came to 2 bases and at J to 0 bases, leaving 4 bases not matched to a gene. Here the CDR3 DNA reads TGTGCCAGCAGTGAAAGGACAGGGCCCAGCACAGATACGCAGTATTTT. Protein: CASSERTGPSTDTQYF.

The rearrangement links TRBV28 to TRBJ2-2; a weak D match, TRBD2 (5 bases). Germline loops: CDR1 MDHEN, CDR2 SYDVKM. This CDR3 is built from 16 residues. The ends were cut back, 5 bases at V and 0 bases at J, with 13 bases in the middle. Here the CDR3 reads CASSLGGAANTGELFF. For the CDR3, the DNA is TGTGCCAGCAGTCTGGGCGGAGCGGCGAACACCGGGGAGCTGTTTTTT. Full variable domain (missing parts from reference TRBV28 and TRBJ2-2): DVKVTQSSRYLVKRTGEKVFLECVQDMDHENMFWYRQDPGLGLRLIYFSYDVKMKEKGDIPEGYSVSREKKERFSLILESASTNQTSMYLCASSLGGAANTGELFFGEGSRLTVL.

This clonotype was observed many times. The rearrangement joins TRBV2 to TRBJ2-7, with D perhaps TRBD2 (5 bases). Trimming stripped 2 bases from V and 0 bases from J, with 23 bases between. The CDR3 sequence is 19 residues long. Germline V gene data show CDR1 as SNHLY and CDR2 as FYNNEI. This CDR3 reads CASSEPHHFEGSASYEQYF. CDR3 DNA: TGTGCCAGCAGTGAACCCCACCATTTCGAGGGTTCAGCCTCCTACGAGCAGTACTTC.

This clonotype was detected ten times or more. The chain combines TRBV30 with TRBJ1-5; 9 nucleotides match TRBD1. CDR3 length: 13 residues. The V gene's germline CDR1 is GTSNPN and CDR2 SVGIG (reference sequence). J lost 6 bases, V lost 5 bases, and 5 bases had no gene match. The CDR3 DNA sequence: TGTGCCTGGGACAGGGGGACGTCTCAGCCCCAGCATTTT. It yields the protein CAWDRGTSQPQHF.

The rearrangement links TRBV12-3 or TRBV12-4 to TRBJ2-3, with D unclear. V lost 5 bases and J 0 bases, leaving 12 bases between the germline ends. The length of the CDR3 is 15 residues. The CDR3 sequence: CASSPPITSTDTQYF. As DNA, the CDR3 is TGTGCCAGCAGTCCCCCTATTACTAGCACAGATACGCAGTATTTT.

This clonotype was counted ten times or more. The chain recombines TRBV29-1 with TRBJ2-3, with unresolved D. CDR1 and CDR2 from the germline V gene are SQVTM and ANQGSEA. The CDR3 consists of 16 residues. The V end lost 1 base, the J end lost 2 bases, and 16 bases lay between the germline ends. The CDR3 sequence: CSVEGSPRPDTDTQYF. Here the CDR3 DNA reads TGCAGCGTTGAAGGCTCCCCCCGGCCCGACACAGATACGCAGTATTTT.

This clonotype occurred many times. V usage is TRBV2 and J usage is TRBJ2-1, with unresolved D. Germline lookup yields CDR1 SNHLY and CDR2 FYNNEI. The V end was cut by 3 bases, the J end by 6 bases, with 9 bases between. The CDR3 is 13 residues long. CDR3 sequence (DNA): TGTGCCAGCAGTGAGTCGGACCCCAATGAGCAGTTCTTC. The encoded protein is CASSESDPNEQFF. Full variable domain (rest looked up from reference TRBV2 and TRBJ2-1): EPEVTQTPSHQVTQMGQEVILRCVPISNHLYFYWYRQILGQKVEFLVSFYNNEISEKSEIFDDQFSVERPDGSNFTLKIRSTKLEDSAMYFCASSESDPNEQFFGPGTRLTVL.

The chain couples TRBV3-1 to TRBJ2-2; TRBD2 might be the D (6 bases). CDR3 length equals 18 residues. Germline loops: CDR1 LGHDT, CDR2 YNNKEL (reference sequence). The ends were cut back, 1 base at V and 1 base at J, with 16 bases in the middle. For the CDR3, the DNA is TGTGCCAGCAGCCAAGGTTGGGCGGGACTGATGAACACCGGGGAGCTGTTTTTT. It is translated as CASSQGWAGLMNTGELFF.

This clonotype was detected only a few times. V and J are TRBV6-1 and TRBJ2-1; the match to TRBD1 covers 12 bases. The J segment lost 4 bases and the V segment lost 5 bases, leaving 6 bases of the junction unmatched. The CDR3 runs 16 residues. Germline CDR1 is MNHNS and CDR2 is SASEGT. This CDR3 reads CASSSGTGGRYNEQFF. CDR3 DNA sequence: TGTGCCAGCAGTTCCGGGACAGGGGGCCGGTACAATGAGCAGTTCTTC.

The rearrangement links TRBV7-9 to TRBJ2-3, with 15 bases matching TRBD2. CDR1 is SEHNR, CDR2 FQNEAQ, per germline (reference sequence). This CDR3 spans 18 amino acids. V shed 5 bases, J shed 2 bases, and the junction held 8 bases outside the gene matches. The CDR3 DNA is TGTGCCAGCAGCCCAGGACTAGCGGGGGGGGGGAACACAGATACGCAGTATTTT. Translating it yields CASSPGLAGGGNTDTQYF.

This clonotype appeared many times. V gene TRBV3-1 combines with J gene TRBJ1-1; no reliable D call. Trimming removed 4 bases at V and 0 bases at J, with 6 bases between. Germline-derived CDR1 and CDR2 are LGHDT and YNNKEL (reference sequence). This CDR3 has 13 amino acids. The CDR3 DNA follows: TGTGCCAGCAGCCGGGATTTGAACACTGAAGCTTTCTTT. Protein sequence: CASSRDLNTEAFF.

This clonotype has ten or more counts. V and J are TRBV23-1 and TRBJ1-3; D unresolved. TRBV23-1 qualifies as an ORF whose function is uncertain. The CDR3 is 15 amino acids. Trimming shortened V by 2 bases and J by 0 bases, and 8 bases separated the two germline ends. The CDR3 DNA is TGCGCCAGCAGTCAAAGACAAATCTCTGGAAACACCATATATTTT. This encodes CASSQRQISGNTIYF.

The rearrangement uses TRBV5-1 and TRBJ2-5; a possible D gene is TRBD2 (6 bases). V lost 4 bases, J lost 8 bases, and 18 bases lay in between. The CDR3 sequence is 14 residues long. The V gene's germline CDR1 is SGHRS and CDR2 YFSETQ. DNA for the CDR3: TGCGCCAGCAGCCCACCGACCTCGGGGGACACCCAGTACTTC. Translation gives CASSPPTSGDTQYF.

On this clonotype itself: Just one base apart from a much larger clone, this may be a read error. This chain connects TRBV1 to TRBJ2-3; TRBD2, the table's D call, lacks a check against the DNA. TRBV1 is deemed a pseudogene. The CDR3 totals 16 residues. Here the CDR3 DNA reads TGCGCCAGCAGCCGAGACTATGGGGGAGGGCCCGATACGCAGTATTTT. It translates to CASSRDYGGGPDTQYF.

This clonotype came up many times. This chain connects TRBV11-3 to TRBJ2-3; D uncertain. V was pared by 0 bases and J by 5 bases, with 6 bases between. CDR3 length: 13 residues. Germline V gene lookup returns CDR1 SGHNT and CDR2 YENEEA. CDR3 nucleotides: TGTGCCAGCAGCTTAGATCAAGGAGATACGCAGTATTTT. Amino acids: CASSLDQGDTQYF.

This clonotype was found many times. This chain joins TRBV27 and TRBJ1-1; D is uncertain. V was pared by 2 bases and J by 8 bases, with 9 bases between. CDR1 is MNHEY and CDR2 is SMNVEV in the germline V gene (reference sequence). CDR3 length equals 12 residues. For the CDR3, the DNA is TGTGCCAGCAGTTTAAGCAGGCCAGAAGCTTTCTTT. This translates into CASSLSRPEAFF.

Ten or more counts support this clonotype. CDR3 sequence: CASSQGSSGNTIYF. In DNA form, the CDR3 reads TGTGCCAGCAGCCAGGGGAGCTCTGGAAACACCATATATTTT. This chain uses TRBV14 with TRBJ1-3; D remains ambiguous. CDR3 length: 14 residues. V was shortened by 3 bases and J by 0 bases, with 6 bases between the two germline ends. In germline, CDR1 is SGHDN, CDR2 FVKESK.

The sample holds many counts of this clonotype. The rearrangement links TRBV28 to TRBJ2-3, with no clear D. CDR1 and CDR2 from the germline V gene are MDHEN and SYDVKM. This CDR3 is built from 16 residues. V was shortened by 6 bases and J by 4 bases, with 20 bases between the two germline ends. CDR3 DNA: TGTGCCAGCAGCCCACAAATCCACTCAGGTGCAGATACGCAGTATTTT. Residues: CASSPQIHSGADTQYF.

This clonotype was picked up many times. V usage is TRBV6-2 or TRBV6-3 and J usage is TRBJ2-3; 11 positions match TRBD1. Germline V gene data show CDR1 as MNHEY and CDR2 as SVGEGT. The CDR3 is made up of 13 amino acids. Germline trimming cut 7 bases from V and 7 bases from J; bases unmatched to any gene: 4. The CDR3 protein is CASTDRGHNTQYF. The CDR3 DNA reads TGTGCCAGCACGGACAGGGGGCATAATACGCAGTATTTT.